The 24 T cell receptor beta chains below all came from one sample that was sequenced in a study of blood T cell repertoires in COVID-19. TCRdb's table, derived via immunoSEQ multiplex PCR, lists solely in-frame clones and lacks some. Among around 240,000 clones listed, 75% to 90% were seen once. The source material was PBMCs or T cells enriched from blood (not recorded which). These receptors originate from a woman aged 50 to 60 who had recovered from COVID-19.

The V and J genes are TRBV19 and TRBJ2-7, with 11 bases aligning to TRBD1. The V gene end was trimmed by 5 bases and the J gene end by 0 bases; junction bases not matched to a gene: 3. Germline V gives CDR1 LNHDA, CDR2 SQIVND (reference sequence). The CDR3 is made up of 15 amino acids. Here the CDR3 DNA reads TGTGCCAGTAGTCTTGGGACAGGGGGCTCCTACGAGCAGTACTTC. Its protein product is CASSLGTGGSYEQYF.

This clone came up once. The chain couples TRBV5-1 to TRBJ2-5, with 8 nucleotides matching TRBD1. Germline V gives CDR1 SGHRS, CDR2 YFSETQ. This CDR3 contains 15 residues. V was pared by 2 bases and J by 4 bases, with 7 bases of the junction left unmatched. The CDR3 sequence is CASSFIQGAGETQYF. CDR3 coding DNA: TGCGCCAGCAGCTTTATTCAGGGGGCCGGAGAGACCCAGTACTTC. Variable domain in full (rest from reference TRBV5-1 and TRBJ2-5): KAGVTQTPRYLIKTRGQQVTLSCSPISGHRSVSWYQQTPGQGLQFLFEYFSETQRNKGNFPGRFSGRQFSNSRSEMNVSTLELGDSALYLCASSFIQGAGETQYFGPGTRLLVL.

This chain links TRBV7-2 with TRBJ2-1, with 11 bases that match TRBD2. The V gene end was trimmed by 1 base and the J gene end by 5 bases; junction bases not matched to a gene: 7. This CDR3 spans 17 amino acids. Germline CDR1 SGHTA, CDR2 FQGNSA. Here the CDR3 DNA reads TGTGCCAGCAGCTTAGTAGCGGGAGGGCCTGGAGACAATGAGCAGTTCTTC. Its protein is CASSLVAGGPGDNEQFF.

The chain couples TRBV5-1 to TRBJ2-7; TRBD1 matches at 8 bases. The V gene end was trimmed by 6 bases and the J gene end by 4 bases; junction bases not matched to a gene: 9. The CDR3 consists of 14 residues. Germline V lookup: CDR1 SGHRS, CDR2 YFSETQ. CDR3 in amino acids: CASTLVQGAYEQYF. Here the CDR3 DNA reads TGCGCCAGCACCCTAGTCCAGGGGGCATACGAGCAGTACTTC.

The chain recombines TRBV29-1 with TRBJ2-7; D may be TRBD1 (6 bases). This CDR3 is built from 13 residues. V was trimmed by 3 bases and J by 2 bases, leaving 11 bases between them. Germline V CDR1 and CDR2: SQVTM, ANQGSEA. The CDR3 reads CSVDQQGTYEQYF. CDR3 bases: TGCAGCGTTGACCAACAGGGCACCTACGAGCAGTACTTC.

This clone was observed a handful of times. The chain recombines TRBV4-1 with TRBJ2-7; 8 bases map to TRBD1. Germline CDR1 and CDR2: MGHRA and YSYEKL. The CDR3 is 14 residues long. Losses at the gene ends were 2 bases for V and 3 bases for J; bases not matched to a gene: 3. The DNA for the CDR3 is TGCGCCAGCAGCCAAAGGACAGGGATCTACGAGCAGTACTTC. Its translation is CASSQRTGIYEQYF.

This chain uses TRBV7-8 with TRBJ1-4; 7 bases align to TRBD1. Per the germline V gene, CDR1 is SGHVS and CDR2 is FQNEAQ. V shed 5 bases and J 5 bases; nucleotides not matched to a gene: 11. This CDR3 is 16 amino acids long. The CDR3 sequence: CASSETGSALNEKLFF. The DNA of the CDR3 is TGTGCCAGCAGCGAGACAGGGTCCGCACTAAATGAAAAACTGTTTTTT.

V is TRBV7-9 and J is TRBJ2-5, with 12 nucleotides matching TRBD2. The CDR3 loop spans 15 amino acids. V shed 1 base, J shed 5 bases, and the junction held 2 bases outside the gene matches. In germline, CDR1 is SEHNR, CDR2 FQNEAQ (reference sequence). CDR3 in DNA: TGTGCCAGCAGCTTAGGGGGACTAGCGGGCGAGACCCAGTACTTC. Amino acids: CASSLGGLAGETQYF.

The V call is TRBV20-1, the J call TRBJ2-2; 10 nucleotides agree with TRBD1. The V segment lost 3 bases and the J segment 4 bases; nucleotides outside the gene matches: 14. CDR1 DFQATT and CDR2 SNEGSKA come from the germline V gene (reference sequence). This CDR3 contains 18 residues. As DNA, the CDR3 is TGCAGTGCTAGTGACCCTGACAGGGGGCGAAGTCCCACCGGGGAGCTGTTTTTT. Translating it yields CSASDPDRGRSPTGELFF.

CDR3 sequence (DNA): TGTGCCAGTAAAAGAGCCGGGACAGGCAACACCGGGGAGCTGTTTTTT. It is translated as CASKRAGTGNTGELFF. The chain is built from TRBV19 and TRBJ2-2, with 8 nucleotides matching TRBD1. With 7 bases clipped from V and 2 bases from J, the junction kept 9 bases outside the gene matches. Germline V lookup: CDR1 LNHDA, CDR2 SQIVND (reference sequence). The CDR3 runs to 16 residues.

The chain links TRBV3-1 (or the pseudogene TRBV3-2) to TRBJ2-3; weak D call: TRBD2 (5 bases). V was cut by 1 base and J by 3 bases, with 17 bases left in between. This CDR3 has 17 amino acids. In germline, CDR1 is LGHDT, CDR2 YNNKEL (reference sequence). CDR3 in DNA: TGTGCCAGCAGCCAAGCTGTTAGCGAGAGAGGGACAGATACGCAGTATTTT. Protein sequence: CASSQAVSERGTDTQYF.

This chain joins TRBV28 and TRBJ2-7, with TRBD2 matching 8 bases. Germline CDR1 MDHEN, CDR2 SYDVKM. With V trimmed by 1 base and J by 3 bases, 5 bases remained unmatched. The CDR3 totals 15 residues. The chain's CDR3 is CASSLYSGSIYEQYF. The CDR3 DNA reads TGTGCCAGCAGTTTATACAGCGGGAGCATCTACGAGCAGTACTTC.

This rearrangement joins TRBV28 to TRBJ1-5; a weak D match, TRBD1 (6 bases). CDR3 length equals 19 residues. The germline gives CDR1 MDHEN, CDR2 SYDVKM. Deletions cut 5 bases from V and 2 bases from J, with 25 bases between. The CDR3 DNA reads TGTGCCAGCAGTCCAGGCGTTTTGTGGGGGGGCGGGCGCAATCAGCCCCAGCATTTT. It encodes CASSPGVLWGGGRNQPQHF.

The table lists this clone with a count of one. This rearrangement joins TRBV9 to TRBJ2-1; a possible D gene is TRBD2 (6 bases). Per the germline V gene, CDR1 is SGDLS and CDR2 is YYNGEE. V was clipped by 0 bases and J by 5 bases, with 12 bases between them. This CDR3 region has 15 residues. The CDR3 DNA is TGTGCCAGCAGCGTAGGGGGGACTCGAAACAATGAGCAGTTCTTC. This translates into CASSVGGTRNNEQFF.

This clone was seen only once. V and J are TRBV15 and TRBJ2-1; D remains unclear. Germline CDR1 LNHNV, CDR2 YYDKDF (reference sequence). Trimming took 0 bases from V and 3 from J, leaving 15 bases between them. There are 17 residues in the CDR3. This CDR3 is CATSRDRAATLYNEQFF. The DNA of the CDR3 is TGTGCCACCAGCAGAGATCGTGCGGCTACTCTCTACAATGAGCAGTTCTTC.

The gene calls are TRBV2 and TRBJ2-3, with D maybe TRBD2 (6 bases). Germline assignment: CDR1 SNHLY and CDR2 FYNNEI. V gave up 6 bases and J gave up 9 bases, with 13 bases separating them. The CDR3 runs 12 residues. CDR3 nucleotide sequence: TGTGCCAGCAGACCCGCGGGGCGCACGCAGTATTTT. It yields the protein CASRPAGRTQYF.

The chain combines TRBV5-4 with TRBJ2-7, with D tentatively TRBD1 (6 bases). V lost 4 bases to trimming and J lost 4 bases, with 18 bases between them. Germline CDR1 is SGHNT and CDR2 is YYREEE (reference sequence). CDR3 length: 15 amino acids. The CDR3, as DNA: TGTGCCAGCAGCCCGTGGACAGACTCAGGGTACGAGCAGTACTTC. Its translation: CASSPWTDSGYEQYF.

This clone was seen once. This sequence joins TRBV5-1 and TRBJ2-6; D possibly corresponds to TRBD2 (5 bases). V lost 4 bases to trimming and J lost 4 bases, with 12 bases between them. CDR3 size: 15 residues. Germline assignment: CDR1 SGHRS and CDR2 YFSETQ. CDR3 in amino acids: CASSPDLAGANVLTF. CDR3 sequence (DNA): TGCGCCAGCAGCCCTGACCTAGCCGGGGCCAACGTCCTGACTTTC.

The chain couples TRBV7-9 to TRBJ1-2, with 8 bases aligning to TRBD1. V gave up 6 bases and J gave up 3 bases; unmatched junction bases: 6. In germline, CDR1 is SEHNR, CDR2 FQNEAQ (reference sequence). CDR3 length: 14 amino acids. The CDR3 nucleotides are TGTGCCAGCAGTCCAGGGGGCAGTGACTATGGCTACACCTTC. Translation gives CASSPGGSDYGYTF.

This chain links TRBV6-2 or TRBV6-3 with TRBJ2-7, with D perhaps matching TRBD2 (6 bases). Germline assignment: CDR1 MNHEY and CDR2 SVGEGT. V was trimmed by 2 bases and J by 1 base, leaving 15 bases between them. The CDR3 length is 16 residues. CDR3 coding DNA: TGTGCCAGCAGTTACCTTTTGGGGGGAGTGTCCTACGAGCAGTACTTC. Its translation is CASSYLLGGVSYEQYF.

This clone occurred a few times. The chain uses TRBV28 and TRBJ1-1, with a weak D call TRBD1 (6 bases). The CDR3 loop spans 15 amino acids. Per germline, CDR1 MDHEN and CDR2 SYDVKM. The V end was cut by 3 bases, the J end by 1 base, with 12 bases between. The CDR3 DNA sequence: TGTGCCAGCAGTTTCGATCTAGGGGGGAACACTGAAGCTTTCTTT. This encodes CASSFDLGGNTEAFF.

This chain connects TRBV25-1 to TRBJ2-7; the D is unclear. Germline V gene lookup returns CDR1 MGHDK and CDR2 SYGVNS. This CDR3 comprises 11 residues. Trimming took 4 bases from V and 6 from J, leaving 7 bases between them. The CDR3 nucleotides read TGTGCCAGCAGTGTCTACAGCGAGCAGTACTTC. It is translated as CASSVYSEQYF.

The J gene is TRBJ2-1, the V gene TRBV28; weak D call: TRBD1 (5 bases). Trimming shortened V by 6 bases and J by 9 bases, and 12 bases separated the two germline ends. Germline V gene data show CDR1 as MDHEN and CDR2 as SYDVKM. The CDR3 contains 12 residues. The chain's CDR3 is CASSHYRTEQFF. The CDR3 coding sequence is TGTGCCAGCAGCCACTACAGGACTGAGCAGTTCTTC.

This rearrangement joins TRBV6-4 to TRBJ2-2; D perhaps matches TRBD2 (5 bases). Trimming removed 0 bases at V and 6 bases at J, with 11 bases between. CDR3 length: 15 residues. Germline values: CDR1 MRHNA, CDR2 SNTAGT. This chain's CDR3 is CASSDSMAGSGELFF. CDR3 nucleotides: TGTGCCAGCAGTGACTCGATGGCGGGCTCCGGGGAGCTGTTTTTT.